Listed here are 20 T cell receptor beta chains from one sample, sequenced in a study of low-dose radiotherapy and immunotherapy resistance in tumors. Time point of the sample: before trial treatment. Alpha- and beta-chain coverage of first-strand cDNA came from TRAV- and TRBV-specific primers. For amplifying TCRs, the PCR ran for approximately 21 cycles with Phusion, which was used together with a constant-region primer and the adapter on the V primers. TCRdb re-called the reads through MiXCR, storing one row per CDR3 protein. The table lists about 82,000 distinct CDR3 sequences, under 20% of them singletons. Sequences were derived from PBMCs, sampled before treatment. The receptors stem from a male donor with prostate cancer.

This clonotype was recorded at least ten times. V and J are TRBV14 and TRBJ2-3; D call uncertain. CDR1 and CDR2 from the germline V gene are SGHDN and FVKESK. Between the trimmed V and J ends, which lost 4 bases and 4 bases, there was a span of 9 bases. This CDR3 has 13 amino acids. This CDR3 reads CASSPRLADTQYF. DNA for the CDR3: TGTGCCAGCAGCCCTCGACTGGCAGATACGCAGTATTTT. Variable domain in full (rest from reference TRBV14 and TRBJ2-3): EAGVTQFPSHSVIEKGQTVTLRCDPISGHDNLYWYRRVMGKEIKFLLHFVKESKQDESGMPNNRFLAERTGGTYSTLKVQPAELEDSGVYFCASSPRLADTQYFGPGTRLTVL.

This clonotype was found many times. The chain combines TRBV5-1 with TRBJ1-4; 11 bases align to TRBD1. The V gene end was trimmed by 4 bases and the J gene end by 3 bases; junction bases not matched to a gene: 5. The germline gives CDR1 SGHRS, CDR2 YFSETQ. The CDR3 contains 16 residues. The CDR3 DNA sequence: TGCGCCAGCAGCCTGGGGACAGGGGGAGCTAATGAAAAACTGTTTTTT. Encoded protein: CASSLGTGGANEKLFF.

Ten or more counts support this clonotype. CDR3 protein: CASSQTGTEQETQYF. CDR3 nucleotide sequence: TGTGCCAGCAGTCAAACCGGGACAGAACAAGAGACCCAGTACTTC. This chain connects TRBV28 to TRBJ2-5; 7 bases line up with TRBD1. Germline V lookup: CDR1 MDHEN, CDR2 SYDVKM. The V segment lost 5 bases and the J segment 2 bases; nucleotides outside the gene matches: 8. The CDR3 covers 15 residues.

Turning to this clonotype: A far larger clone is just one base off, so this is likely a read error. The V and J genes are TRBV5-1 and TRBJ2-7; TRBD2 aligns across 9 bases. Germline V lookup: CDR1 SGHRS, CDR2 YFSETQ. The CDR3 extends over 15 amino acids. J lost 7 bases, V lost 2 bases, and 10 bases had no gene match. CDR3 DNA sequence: TGCGCCAGCAGCTTTTCTAGCGGGAACTACAATGAGCAGTACTTC. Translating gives CASSFSSGNYNEQYF.

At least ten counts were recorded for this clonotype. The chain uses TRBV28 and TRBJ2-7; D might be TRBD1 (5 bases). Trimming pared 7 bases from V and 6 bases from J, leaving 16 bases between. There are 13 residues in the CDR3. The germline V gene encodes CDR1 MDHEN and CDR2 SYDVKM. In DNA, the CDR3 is TGTGCCAGCAAAATCCCAGGGCTCTCCGAGCAGTACTTC. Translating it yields CASKIPGLSEQYF.

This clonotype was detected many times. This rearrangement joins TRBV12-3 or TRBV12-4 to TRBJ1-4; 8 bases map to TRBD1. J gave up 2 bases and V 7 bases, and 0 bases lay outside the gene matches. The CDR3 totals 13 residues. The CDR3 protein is CASNRGTNEKLFF. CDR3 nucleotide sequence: TGTGCCAGCAACAGGGGGACTAATGAAAAACTGTTTTTT.

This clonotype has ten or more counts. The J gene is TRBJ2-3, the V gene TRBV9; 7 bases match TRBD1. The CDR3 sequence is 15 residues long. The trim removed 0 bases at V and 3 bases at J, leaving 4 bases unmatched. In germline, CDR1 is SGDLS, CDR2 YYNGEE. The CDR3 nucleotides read TGTGCCAGCAGCGTAGGCGACAGGGTGACAGATACGCAGTATTTT. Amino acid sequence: CASSVGDRVTDTQYF.

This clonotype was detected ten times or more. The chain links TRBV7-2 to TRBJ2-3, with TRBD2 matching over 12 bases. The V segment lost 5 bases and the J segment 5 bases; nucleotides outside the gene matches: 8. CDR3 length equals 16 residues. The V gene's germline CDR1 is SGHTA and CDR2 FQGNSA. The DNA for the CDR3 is TGTGCCAGCAGCGTAGGGACTAGCGGGTGGGGAGATACGCAGTATTTT. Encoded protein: CASSVGTSGWGDTQYF.

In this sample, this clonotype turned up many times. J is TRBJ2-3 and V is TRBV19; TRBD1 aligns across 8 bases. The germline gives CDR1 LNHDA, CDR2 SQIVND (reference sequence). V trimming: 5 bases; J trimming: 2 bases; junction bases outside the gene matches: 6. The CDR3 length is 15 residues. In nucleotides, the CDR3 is TGTGCCAGTAGTGACCGGACAGGGAACACAGATACGCAGTATTTT. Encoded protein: CASSDRTGNTDTQYF.

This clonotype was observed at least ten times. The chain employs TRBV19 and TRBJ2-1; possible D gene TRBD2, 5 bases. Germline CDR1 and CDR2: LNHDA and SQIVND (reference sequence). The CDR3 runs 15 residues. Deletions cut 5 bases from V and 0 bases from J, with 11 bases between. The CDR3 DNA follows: TGTGCCAGTAGTCAGTTAGCGCCCTCCTACAATGAGCAGTTCTTC. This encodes CASSQLAPSYNEQFF. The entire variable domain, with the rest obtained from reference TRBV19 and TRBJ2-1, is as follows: DGGITQSPKYLFRKEGQNVTLSCEQNLNHDAMYWYRQDPGQGLRLIYYSQIVNDFQKGDIAEGYSVSREKKESFPLTVTSAQKNPTAFYLCASSQLAPSYNEQFFGPGTRLTVL.

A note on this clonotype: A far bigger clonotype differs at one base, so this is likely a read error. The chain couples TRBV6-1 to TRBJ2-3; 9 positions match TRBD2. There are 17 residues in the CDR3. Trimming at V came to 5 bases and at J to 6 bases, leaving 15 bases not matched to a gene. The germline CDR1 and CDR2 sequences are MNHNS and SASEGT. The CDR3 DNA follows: TGTGCCAGCAGTTACGGGGGGTTTGTTAGCGGGAGTGATACGCAGTATTTT. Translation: CASSYGGFVSGSDTQYF.

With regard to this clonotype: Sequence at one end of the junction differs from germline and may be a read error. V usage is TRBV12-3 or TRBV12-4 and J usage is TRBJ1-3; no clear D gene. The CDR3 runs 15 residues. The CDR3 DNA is TGTGCCAGAAGTTTGGAGTCTCGGGCGGCGAACACCATATATTTT. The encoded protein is CARSLESRAANTIYF.

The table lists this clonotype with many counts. The CDR3 here is CASSPGEPQHF. In DNA form, the CDR3 reads TGTGCCAGCAGCCCGGGGGAGCCCCAGCATTTT. This rearrangement joins TRBV3-1 to TRBJ1-5; D perhaps matches TRBD1 (5 bases). Germline V lookup: CDR1 LGHDT, CDR2 YNNKEL (reference sequence). This CDR3 region has 11 residues. Trimming stripped 4 bases from V and 8 bases from J, with 6 bases between.

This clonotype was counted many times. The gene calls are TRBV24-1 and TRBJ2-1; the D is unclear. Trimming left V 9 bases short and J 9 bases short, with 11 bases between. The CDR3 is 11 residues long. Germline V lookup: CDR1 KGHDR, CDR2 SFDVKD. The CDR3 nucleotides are TGTGCCACCCCCTGGAGAGGTGAGCAGTTCTTC. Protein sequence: CATPWRGEQFF.

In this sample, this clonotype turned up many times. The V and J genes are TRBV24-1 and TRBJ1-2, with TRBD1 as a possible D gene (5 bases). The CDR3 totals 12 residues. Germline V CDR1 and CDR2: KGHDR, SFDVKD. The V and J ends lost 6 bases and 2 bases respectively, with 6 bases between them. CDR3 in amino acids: CATSNRNYGYTF. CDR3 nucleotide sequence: TGTGCCACCAGTAACAGGAACTATGGCTACACCTTC.

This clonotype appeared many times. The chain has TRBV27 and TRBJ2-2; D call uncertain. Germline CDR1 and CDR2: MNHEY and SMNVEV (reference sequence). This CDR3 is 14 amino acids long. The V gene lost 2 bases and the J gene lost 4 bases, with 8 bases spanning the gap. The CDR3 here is CASSLHVLTGELFF. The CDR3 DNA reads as TGTGCCAGCAGTTTACACGTACTCACCGGGGAGCTGTTTTTT.

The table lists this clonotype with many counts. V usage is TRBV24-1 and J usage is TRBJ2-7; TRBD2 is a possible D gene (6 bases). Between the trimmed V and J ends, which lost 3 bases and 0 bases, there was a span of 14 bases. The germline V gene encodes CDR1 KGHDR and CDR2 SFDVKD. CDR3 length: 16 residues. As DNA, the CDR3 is TGTGCCACCAGTGATGGAGGGGCTCCCCTCTCCTACGAGCAGTACTTC. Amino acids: CATSDGGAPLSYEQYF.

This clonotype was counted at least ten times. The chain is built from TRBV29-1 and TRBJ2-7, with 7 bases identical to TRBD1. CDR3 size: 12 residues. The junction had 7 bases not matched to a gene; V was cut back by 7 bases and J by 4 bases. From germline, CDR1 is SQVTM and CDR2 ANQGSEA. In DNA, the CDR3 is TGCAGCGCAACGGGACAGAGATACGAGCAGTACTTC. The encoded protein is CSATGQRYEQYF.

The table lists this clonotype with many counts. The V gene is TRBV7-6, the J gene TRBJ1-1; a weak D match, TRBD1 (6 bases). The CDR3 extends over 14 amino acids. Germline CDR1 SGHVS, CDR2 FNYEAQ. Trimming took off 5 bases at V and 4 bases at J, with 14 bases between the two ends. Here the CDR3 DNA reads TGTGCCAGCAGCGCGTTACAGGGAAGCACTGAAGCTTTCTTT. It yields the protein CASSALQGSTEAFF.

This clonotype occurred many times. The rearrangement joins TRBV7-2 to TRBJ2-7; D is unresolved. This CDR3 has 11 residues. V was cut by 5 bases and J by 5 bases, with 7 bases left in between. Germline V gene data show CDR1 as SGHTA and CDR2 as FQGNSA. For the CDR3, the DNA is TGTGCCAGCAGCCGTTTTGACGAGCAGTACTTC. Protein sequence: CASSRFDEQYF.